These 2 T cell receptor beta chains came from one sample sequenced in a study of post-analysis software for immune sequencing data. Unique molecular identifiers were carried by the TCR beta cDNA libraries. TCRdb reprocessed the PCR reads with MiXCR, giving one entry per CDR3 protein. The data show more than 500,000 distinct CDR3 sequences, with approximately 31% seen just once and approximately 6% held by the top ten. For these receptors, no antigen is known. The study's findings and limits: In patients, TRBV5-6, TRBV5-1 and TRBV20-1 belonged to four or five TRBV segments found more frequently than in controls.

What was sequenced was blood. These TCRs come from a girl aged 2-17 years with multiple sclerosis.

This clonotype showed up just a few times. This chain connects TRBV6-5 to TRBJ2-1; TRBD2 aligns across 12 bases. Losses at the gene ends were 0 bases for V and 5 bases for J; bases not matched to a gene: 5. In germline, CDR1 is MNHEY, CDR2 SVGAGI. CDR3 length: 17 amino acids. The CDR3 DNA reads as TGTGCCAGCAGTTACTCTACTAGCGGGGGGCTAAACAATGAGCAGTTCTTC. It is translated as CASSYSTSGGLNNEQFF.

The chain uses TRBV27 and TRBJ1-5; a possible D gene is TRBD1 (5 bases). Germline assignment: CDR1 MNHEY and CDR2 SMNVEV (reference sequence). CDR3 length: 14 amino acids. V dropped 0 bases and J dropped 9 bases, with 12 bases sitting between them. The CDR3 sequence is CASSLSGARRPQHF. Written as DNA, the CDR3 is TGTGCCAGCAGTTTATCAGGGGCCCGGCGGCCCCAGCATTTT.